The 26 T cell receptor beta chains reported below all come from one sample, sequenced in a study of blood T cell repertoires in COVID-19. Sequencing was performed with immunoSEQ multiplex PCR; in TCRdb, only in-frame clones are kept and a portion is missing. The repertoire consists of roughly 250,000 clones, with 75% to 85% occurring once and the leading ten covering approximately 5.7%. What was sequenced was peripheral blood. These receptor sequences come from a human donor in a cohort sampled during active COVID-19.

A few counts support this clone. This chain's CDR3 is CASSLPGLHTIYF. In DNA form, the CDR3 reads TGTGCCAGCAGCTTACCGGGACTTCACACCATATATTTT. The J gene is TRBJ1-3, the V gene TRBV7-9, with D perhaps TRBD1 (5 bases). Germline assignment: CDR1 SEHNR and CDR2 FQNEAQ (reference sequence). The CDR3 consists of 13 residues. V lost 2 bases to trimming and J lost 8 bases, with 10 bases between them.

Note on this clone: Distinct nucleotide sequences in the sample also encode this CDR3. The chain is built from TRBV6-5 and TRBJ2-7, with 8 bases matching TRBD1. J was trimmed by 3 bases and V by 0 bases; bases with no gene match: 4. Germline CDR1 and CDR2: MNHEY and SVGAGI. The CDR3 loop spans 15 amino acids. CDR3 coding DNA: TGTGCCAGCAGTTACTCGCTGGGGACAGGCTACGAGCAGTACTTC. Protein product: CASSYSLGTGYEQYF.

Written as DNA, the CDR3 is TGTGCCAGCAGCGACCCGATAATACAGGGGAGCACAGATACGCAGTATTTT. This translates into CASSDPIIQGSTDTQYF. The chain employs TRBV9 and TRBJ2-3; 7 bases match TRBD1. Germline V gene lookup returns CDR1 SGDLS and CDR2 YYNGEE. CDR3 length equals 17 residues. Losses at the gene ends were 3 bases for V and 0 bases for J; bases not matched to a gene: 10.

The chain combines TRBV5-4 with TRBJ1-1; TRBD1 aligns across 8 bases. The CDR3 runs 16 residues. Germline V CDR1 and CDR2: SGHNT, YYREEE (reference sequence). The trim removed 3 bases at V and 1 base at J, leaving 8 bases unmatched. CDR3 protein: CASSSKQGVGNTEAFF. CDR3 bases: TGTGCCAGCAGCTCGAAACAGGGGGTGGGGAACACTGAAGCTTTCTTT.

V gene TRBV6-5 combines with J gene TRBJ2-7; 7 bases match TRBD1. Germline lookup yields CDR1 MNHEY and CDR2 SVGAGI. The CDR3 has 14 residues. V trimming: 6 bases; J trimming: 2 bases; junction bases outside the gene matches: 7. The CDR3 coding sequence is TGTGCCAGCAGCCTATGGGACAGCACCTACGAGCAGTACTTC. Translating gives CASSLWDSTYEQYF.

This chain connects TRBV14 to TRBJ2-1; weak D call: TRBD1 (6 bases). Germline values: CDR1 SGHDN, CDR2 FVKESK. This CDR3 spans 14 amino acids. Trimming cost V 0 bases and J 6 bases, with 9 bases left between them. The DNA of the CDR3 is TGTGCCAGCAGCCAAGATCTGGGGGCCAATGAGCAGTTCTTC. Translation: CASSQDLGANEQFF.

The chain couples TRBV14 to TRBJ2-7; perhaps TRBD2 as D (5 bases). V was clipped by 4 bases and J by 4 bases, with 5 bases between them. Germline V gives CDR1 SGHDN, CDR2 FVKESK. This CDR3 contains 11 residues. CDR3 region: CASSPGYEQYF. In nucleotides, the CDR3 is TGTGCCAGCAGCCCGGGGTACGAGCAGTACTTC. The full variable domain, in which reference TRBV14 and TRBJ2-7 provide the parts outside the CDR3, is EAGVTQFPSHSVIEKGQTVTLRCDPISGHDNLYWYRRVMGKEIKFLLHFVKESKQDESGMPNNRFLAERTGGTYSTLKVQPAELEDSGVYFCASSPGYEQYFGPGTRLTVT.

The rearrangement uses TRBV11-3 and TRBJ2-3, with 9 bases fitting TRBD2. Germline values: CDR1 SGHNT, CDR2 YENEEA. V was clipped by 5 bases and J by 0 bases; unmatched bases: 3. The CDR3 consists of 15 residues. The CDR3 DNA is TGTGCCAGCAGCCGTAGCGGGAGAAGCACAGATACGCAGTATTTT. Translated: CASSRSGRSTDTQYF.

The rearrangement uses TRBV6-5 and TRBJ2-7, with D possibly matching TRBD2 (6 bases). Trimming stripped 0 bases from V and 6 bases from J, with 12 bases between. This CDR3 is 14 amino acids long. CDR1 is MNHEY and CDR2 is SVGAGI in the germline V gene. This CDR3 is CASSYSGLGGEQYF. In DNA, the CDR3 is TGTGCCAGCAGTTACTCGGGGCTGGGAGGCGAGCAGTACTTC.

This chain joins TRBV3-1 (or the pseudogene TRBV3-2) and TRBJ1-3, with D perhaps matching TRBD1 (6 bases). The CDR3 has 16 residues. The ends were cut back, 6 bases at V and 0 bases at J, with 15 bases in the middle. The V gene's germline CDR1 is LGHDT and CDR2 YNNKEL (reference sequence). CDR3 protein: CASRDGQSFSGNTIYF. The CDR3 bases are TGTGCCAGCAGGGACGGACAGTCCTTCTCTGGAAACACCATATATTTT.

CDR3 nucleotide sequence: TGTGCCAGCAGCTTCCTGCGGGGGGGCCAGCGGACCCAGTACTTC. Amino acids: CASSFLRGGQRTQYF. J is TRBJ2-5 and V is TRBV7-9; TRBD2 agrees at 9 bases. CDR3 length: 15 residues. The J segment lost 7 bases and the V segment lost 3 bases, leaving 9 bases of the junction unmatched. Germline CDR1 reads SEHNR; CDR2 reads FQNEAQ (reference sequence).

This clone was seen ten or more times. The rearrangement links TRBV30 to TRBJ1-5, with 7 bases that match TRBD1. The CDR3 length is 17 residues. Per the germline V gene, CDR1 is GTSNPN and CDR2 is SVGIG (reference sequence). V dropped 0 bases and J dropped 3; count of bases not matched to a gene: 11. The CDR3: CAWSVKGASAINQPQHF. The CDR3 nucleotides read TGTGCCTGGAGTGTAAAGGGGGCCTCGGCTATCAATCAGCCCCAGCATTTT.

CDR3 DNA sequence: TGTGCCAGCAGCTTGGGGAGAAGTGATTCACCCCTCCACTTT. Amino acids: CASSLGRSDSPLHF. The chain employs TRBV5-6 and TRBJ1-6; D gene unclear. This CDR3 is 14 amino acids long. The V and J ends lost 0 bases and 8 bases respectively, with 9 bases between them. The V gene's germline CDR1 is SGHDT and CDR2 YYEEEE.

This clone was detected only once. The chain employs TRBV5-4 and TRBJ2-5; possibly TRBD2 for D (6 bases). The CDR3 has 16 residues. V lost 0 bases and J 3 bases, leaving 15 bases between the germline ends. The germline V gene encodes CDR1 SGHNT and CDR2 YYREEE (reference sequence). The CDR3 DNA reads TGTGCCAGCAGCTTGGAGCCTGAGCGGGTGAAAGAGACCCAGTACTTC. Protein: CASSLEPERVKETQYF.

The chain uses TRBV4-1 and TRBJ2-7; tentatively, D is TRBD1 (6 bases). This CDR3 comprises 14 residues. Germline lookup yields CDR1 MGHRA and CDR2 YSYEKL. Trimming removed 4 bases at V and 3 bases at J, with 13 bases between. CDR3 DNA sequence: TGCGCCAGCAGCCTCGGTGGACAGAGCTACGAGCAGTACTTC. Translated: CASSLGGQSYEQYF.

The J gene is TRBJ2-2, the V gene TRBV4-2; TRBD2 matches at 10 bases. The J segment lost 3 bases and the V segment lost 4 bases, leaving 8 bases of the junction unmatched. The CDR3 length is 17 residues. Germline V gene sequence: CDR1 LGHNA, CDR2 YNFKEQ. Here the CDR3 reads CASSRPSGRRDTGELFF. CDR3 DNA: TGTGCCAGCAGCCGGCCTAGCGGGAGACGGGACACCGGGGAGCTGTTTTTT.

The chain joins TRBV24-1 to TRBJ2-5; possible D gene TRBD1, 5 bases. V lost 0 bases and J 2 bases, leaving 15 bases between the germline ends. Germline values: CDR1 KGHDR, CDR2 SFDVKD. The CDR3 length is 17 residues. CDR3 nucleotide sequence: TGTGCCACCAGTGATTTGCTTTCTCAGGGATATCAAGAGACCCAGTACTTC. Translation gives CATSDLLSQGYQETQYF.

The rearrangement joins TRBV30 to TRBJ1-4, with 10 bases that match TRBD1. With V trimmed by 2 bases and J by 6 bases, 3 bases remained unmatched. This CDR3 spans 14 amino acids. The germline CDR1 and CDR2 sequences are GTSNPN and SVGIG (reference sequence). CDR3 DNA: TGTGCCTGGAGTTCCGGACAGGGGGATGAAAAACTGTTTTTT. As protein: CAWSSGQGDEKLFF. Variable domain in full (rest from reference TRBV30 and TRBJ1-4): SQTIHQWPATLVQPVGSPLSLECTVEGTSNPNLYWYRQAAGRGLQLLFYSVGIGQISSEVPQNLSASRPQDRQFILSSKKLLLSDSGFYLCAWSSGQGDEKLFFGSGTQLSVL.

This chain joins TRBV9 and TRBJ1-1, with a possible D match to TRBD1 (6 bases). Germline V gives CDR1 SGDLS, CDR2 YYNGEE. The CDR3 is made up of 15 amino acids. V lost 4 bases and J lost 3, with 16 bases in between. CDR3 region: CASSLQGSADTEAFF. The CDR3 DNA reads TGTGCCAGCAGCTTACAGGGATCAGCGGACACTGAAGCTTTCTTT.

The CDR3 sequence: CASSSGSTNQPQHF. The CDR3 nucleotides are TGTGCCAGCAGTTCCGGGTCCACCAATCAGCCCCAGCATTTT. This chain links TRBV6-5 with TRBJ1-5; D is unresolved. The CDR3 totals 14 residues. Germline V gene sequence: CDR1 MNHEY, CDR2 SVGAGI. V lost 4 bases and J 3 bases, leaving 10 bases between the germline ends.

This sequence joins TRBV5-7 and TRBJ2-7; 14 bases match TRBD2. TRBV5-7 falls under the ORF class, with uncertain function. V dropped 2 bases and J dropped 5; count of bases not matched to a gene: 12. CDR3 size: 18 residues. The CDR3 coding sequence is TGTGCCAGCAGCTTACTGACTAGCGGGGGGGCGCGTTTTAACGAGCAGTACTTC. Protein product: CASSLLTSGGARFNEQYF.

V and J are TRBV5-1 and TRBJ2-3; D is possibly TRBD2 (5 bases). V dropped 2 bases and J dropped 8 bases, with 15 bases sitting between them. The CDR3 has 14 amino acids. Per germline, CDR1 SGHRS and CDR2 YFSETQ. The CDR3 sequence: CASSFQLDAGTQYF. Written as DNA, the CDR3 is TGCGCCAGCAGCTTTCAATTGGACGCGGGTACGCAGTATTTT.

In this sample, this clone turned up a few times. The chain links TRBV6-4 to TRBJ2-2, with D unresolved. The CDR3 covers 14 residues. Germline CDR1 and CDR2: MRHNA and SNTAGT. The ends were cut back, 4 bases at V and 1 base at J, with 7 bases in the middle. Here the CDR3 reads CASSVEQNTGELFF. The CDR3 DNA reads as TGTGCCAGCAGTGTGGAGCAGAACACCGGGGAGCTGTTTTTT.

The rearrangement links TRBV4-2 to TRBJ2-5, with a weak D call TRBD1 (6 bases). V lost 0 bases and J lost 5, with 13 bases in between. This CDR3 region has 15 residues. The germline V gene encodes CDR1 LGHNA and CDR2 YNFKEQ. CDR3 sequence reads: CASSQDRNREETQYF. CDR3 sequence (DNA): TGTGCCAGCAGCCAAGATCGGAACAGGGAGGAGACCCAGTACTTC.

The chain uses TRBV6-5 and TRBJ2-5; 10 bases align to TRBD2. Germline V gene data show CDR1 as MNHEY and CDR2 as SVGAGI. The J segment lost 5 bases and the V segment lost 5 bases, leaving 8 bases of the junction unmatched. The CDR3 loop spans 15 amino acids. The CDR3 DNA sequence: TGTGCCAGCAGTCCCCCTAGCGGGAGAAGTGAGACCCAGTACTTC. Encoded protein: CASSPPSGRSETQYF.

The rearrangement links TRBV3-1 (or the pseudogene TRBV3-2) to TRBJ2-7, with TRBD2 matching 11 bases. In germline, CDR1 is LGHDT, CDR2 YNNKEL (reference sequence). CDR3 length: 15 amino acids. V shed 1 base, J shed 5 bases, and the junction held 4 bases outside the gene matches. As DNA, the CDR3 is TGTGCCAGCAGCCAAGGTGGGACTAGCGGTAACGAGCAGTACTTC. It codes for CASSQGGTSGNEQYF.